A single sample gave rise to the 23 T cell receptor beta chains below, sequenced in a study of blood T cell repertoires in COVID-19. Sequencing used immunoSEQ multiplex PCR; TCRdb keeps in-frame clones, though not all of them. The sample consists of roughly 290,000 clones, under 85% of them appearing once. Sequenced: peripheral blood. The receptors here all came from a human donor with COVID-19, enrolled during active disease. The donor label of this sample is uncertain.

J is TRBJ2-2 and V is TRBV19; 8 nucleotides line up with TRBD2. J gave up 9 bases and V 6 bases, and 6 bases lay outside the gene matches. Germline V gene lookup returns CDR1 LNHDA and CDR2 SQIVND (reference sequence). This CDR3 has 13 amino acids. The chain's CDR3 is CASRTSGGRELFF. The CDR3 DNA reads TGTGCCAGTAGAACTAGCGGAGGGAGGGAGCTGTTTTTT.

V is TRBV21-1 and J is TRBJ2-5; the table gives TRBD1 as D, unverified against the DNA. TRBV21-1 is a listed pseudogene. This CDR3 is 15 amino acids long. As DNA, the CDR3 is TGTGCCAGCAGCAAAGTGACAGGGGGCACAGAGACCCAGTACTTC. It yields the protein CASSKVTGGTETQYF.

The rearrangement joins TRBV6-5 to TRBJ2-7, with TRBD1 as a possible D gene (5 bases). The germline CDR1 and CDR2 sequences are MNHEY and SVGAGI. Trimming left V 7 bases short and J 5 bases short, with 9 bases between. This CDR3 contains 11 residues. The CDR3 loop reads CASTGFHEQYF. CDR3 DNA sequence: TGTGCCAGCACAGGGTTCCACGAGCAGTACTTC.

This clone was seen only once. The chain has TRBV28 and TRBJ1-1, with D hard to call. Between the trimmed V and J ends, which lost 3 bases and 0 bases, there was a span of 20 bases. This CDR3 contains 18 residues. The germline CDR1 and CDR2 sequences are MDHEN and SYDVKM. CDR3 amino acids: CASSLRARLYRMNTEAFF. CDR3 nucleotides: TGTGCCAGCAGTTTGAGGGCCAGACTATACAGAATGAACACTGAAGCTTTCTTT.

The V and J genes are TRBV2 and TRBJ2-7; unclear D gene. CDR3 length: 14 amino acids. V lost 7 bases to trimming and J lost 2 bases, with 15 bases between them. Germline CDR1 and CDR2: SNHLY and FYNNEI. CDR3 in amino acids: CASKGALGTYEQYF. CDR3 nucleotide sequence: TGTGCCAGCAAAGGAGCCTTAGGAACCTACGAGCAGTACTTC.

Worth noting for this clone: Other nucleotide sequences from this sample produce the same CDR3. The rearrangement uses TRBV7-2 and TRBJ1-5, with D maybe TRBD1 (5 bases). V lost 0 bases to trimming and J lost 0 bases, with 6 bases between them. This CDR3 is 15 amino acids long. In germline, CDR1 is SGHTA, CDR2 FQGNSA. For the CDR3, the DNA is TGTGCCAGCAGCTTAGCTCAGGGTAGCAATCAGCCCCAGCATTTT. Its protein is CASSLAQGSNQPQHF.

The rearrangement joins TRBV28 to TRBJ1-1; D unclear. This CDR3 is 12 amino acids long. Germline V gene sequence: CDR1 MDHEN, CDR2 SYDVKM. V was pared by 3 bases and J by 1 base, with 3 bases between. The DNA for the CDR3 is TGTGCCAGCAGTTTCAGGAACACTGAAGCTTTCTTT. It encodes CASSFRNTEAFF.

CDR3 bases: TGTGCCAGCTCACCATTTGGGACTGGGAGCTCTGGAAACACCATATATTTT. Its protein is CASSPFGTGSSGNTIYF. The rearrangement uses TRBV18 and TRBJ1-3; maybe TRBD1 (5 bases). Germline values: CDR1 KGHSH, CDR2 LQKENI. The CDR3 loop spans 17 amino acids. V dropped 2 bases and J dropped 0 bases, with 14 bases sitting between them.

This chain connects TRBV29-1 to TRBJ2-1; TRBD2 agrees at 7 bases. The V and J ends lost 4 bases and 4 bases, in that order; junction bases with no gene match: 7. The CDR3 totals 14 residues. Germline assignment: CDR1 SQVTM and CDR2 ANQGSEA. CDR3 in amino acids: CSVGWASGYNEQFF. CDR3 nucleotides: TGCAGCGTTGGATGGGCTAGCGGTTACAATGAGCAGTTCTTC.

This sequence joins TRBV30 and TRBJ1-1; D gene uncertain. The CDR3 length is 11 residues. The germline V and J ends were trimmed by 2 bases and 3 bases, with 4 bases remaining between them. The V gene's germline CDR1 is GTSNPN and CDR2 SVGIG (reference sequence). CDR3 DNA: TGTGCCTGGAGTTACTACACTGAAGCTTTCTTT. Amino acid sequence: CAWSYYTEAFF.

The chain employs TRBV11-2 and TRBJ1-3; TRBD1 agrees at 9 bases. V was pared by 5 bases and J by 0 bases, with 11 bases of the junction left unmatched. Germline V gene lookup returns CDR1 SGHAT and CDR2 FQNNGV. CDR3 length: 18 amino acids. CDR3 sequence reads: CASSPRLGQGYSGNTIYF. DNA of the CDR3: TGTGCCAGCAGCCCAAGGCTGGGACAGGGATACTCTGGAAACACCATATATTTT.

CDR3 DNA sequence: TGTGCCAGCAGCTTCTCTCGGAACACTGAAGCTTTCTTT. This gives the protein CASSFSRNTEAFF. The V and J genes are TRBV7-3 and TRBJ1-1; unclear D gene. The V and J ends lost 3 bases and 1 base respectively, with 6 bases between them. The CDR3 loop spans 13 amino acids. Germline loops: CDR1 SGHTA, CDR2 FQGTGA.

CDR3 sequence (DNA): TGTGCCAGCAGCTTATCGGGGGACGGCTACACCTTC. As protein: CASSLSGDGYTF. The genes are TRBV11-3 and TRBJ1-2, with D possibly being TRBD1 (5 bases). V gave up 2 bases and J gave up 8 bases, with 9 bases separating them. CDR1 is SGHNT and CDR2 is YENEEA in the germline V gene. The CDR3 sequence is 12 residues long. The full variable domain, its missing parts supplied by reference TRBV11-3 and TRBJ1-2, is EAGVVQSPRYKIIEKKQPVAFWCNPISGHNTLYWYLQNLGQGPELLIRYENEEAVDDSQLPKDRFSAERLKGVDSTLKIQPAELGDSAVYLCASSLSGDGYTFGSGTRLTVV.

The chain uses TRBV10-3 and TRBJ2-3; D possibly corresponds to TRBD2 (5 bases). Per the germline V gene, CDR1 is ENHRY and CDR2 is SYGVKD. CDR3 length: 16 amino acids. V lost 4 bases to trimming and J lost 2 bases, with 16 bases between them. CDR3 bases: TGTGCCATCAGTGCTGCGACCACTAGAGACACAGATACGCAGTATTTT. It translates to CAISAATTRDTDTQYF.

This chain links TRBV5-1 with TRBJ1-4; 7 nucleotides match TRBD1. The CDR3 loop spans 15 amino acids. V shed 0 bases, J shed 4 bases, and the junction held 3 bases outside the gene matches. Per germline, CDR1 SGHRS and CDR2 YFSETQ. DNA of the CDR3: TGCGCCAGCAGCTTGGTGGGACAGTTTAATGAAAAACTGTTTTTT. As protein: CASSLVGQFNEKLFF.

J is TRBJ1-2 and V is TRBV2, with 7 bases aligning to TRBD1. Unmatched junction bases numbered 0, after V lost 2 bases and J lost 3 bases. Germline V lookup: CDR1 SNHLY, CDR2 FYNNEI. CDR3 size: 13 residues. CDR3 sequence: CASSEQGDYGYTF. In DNA form, the CDR3 reads TGTGCCAGCAGTGAACAGGGGGACTATGGCTACACCTTC.

The rearrangement joins TRBV10-3 to TRBJ1-3; 8 bases are a match to TRBD1. The junction had 11 bases not matched to a gene; V was cut back by 10 bases and J by 6 bases. Per germline, CDR1 ENHRY and CDR2 SYGVKD. This CDR3 region has 14 residues. The CDR3 loop is CATYPDRVENTIYF. The CDR3 region has the DNA TGTGCCACCTATCCGGACAGGGTGGAAAACACCATATATTTT.

The chain carries TRBV12-3 or TRBV12-4 and TRBJ2-7; D not resolved. The CDR3 loop spans 13 amino acids. V was pared by 5 bases and J by 4 bases, with 12 bases between. Here the CDR3 DNA reads TGTGCCAGCAGTACGAACACCCCATACGAGCAGTACTTC. Its protein is CASSTNTPYEQYF.

The gene calls are TRBV6-5 and TRBJ2-2; the D is unclear. This CDR3 is built from 16 residues. The V gene's germline CDR1 is MNHEY and CDR2 SVGAGI. Trimming stripped 1 base from V and 4 bases from J, with 13 bases between. The CDR3 bases are TGTGCCAGCAGTTACTATGGCTACAGTAGCACCGGGGAGCTGTTTTTT. It is translated as CASSYYGYSSTGELFF.

The chain employs TRBV6-6 and TRBJ2-3; the match to TRBD2 covers 8 bases. Losses at the gene ends were 8 bases for V and 2 bases for J; bases not matched to a gene: 6. Per germline, CDR1 MNHNY and CDR2 SVGAGI (reference sequence). The CDR3 has 14 amino acids. The CDR3 nucleotides read TGTGCCAGCTGGGGACTAGAGCCCACAGATACGCAGTATTTT. Its translation: CASWGLEPTDTQYF.

J is TRBJ2-2 and V is TRBV18; the match to TRBD2 covers 12 bases. Looked up from germline, CDR1 is KGHSH and CDR2 is LQKENI. The trim removed 3 bases at V and 7 bases at J, leaving 6 bases unmatched. The CDR3 runs to 16 residues. CDR3 sequence: CASSPLTSGSFGELFF. CDR3 bases: TGTGCCAGCTCACCTCTGACTAGCGGGAGTTTCGGGGAGCTGTTTTTT.

J is TRBJ1-2 and V is TRBV7-9; 8 bases match TRBD1. V dropped 2 bases and J dropped 6; count of bases not matched to a gene: 2. Germline V lookup: CDR1 SEHNR, CDR2 FQNEAQ (reference sequence). The CDR3 contains 13 residues. CDR3 residues: CASSLTQGDGYTF. DNA for the CDR3: TGTGCCAGCAGCTTAACACAGGGGGATGGCTACACCTTC.

The chain couples TRBV30 to TRBJ2-3; 9 positions agree with TRBD2. CDR1 is GTSNPN, CDR2 SVGIG, per germline (reference sequence). V lost 3 bases and J lost 4; bases outside the gene matches: 14. CDR3 length equals 17 residues. This CDR3 reads CAWSLGSSTSGPDTQYF. The CDR3 DNA reads TGTGCCTGGAGCTTGGGAAGCTCGACTAGCGGTCCAGATACGCAGTATTTT.